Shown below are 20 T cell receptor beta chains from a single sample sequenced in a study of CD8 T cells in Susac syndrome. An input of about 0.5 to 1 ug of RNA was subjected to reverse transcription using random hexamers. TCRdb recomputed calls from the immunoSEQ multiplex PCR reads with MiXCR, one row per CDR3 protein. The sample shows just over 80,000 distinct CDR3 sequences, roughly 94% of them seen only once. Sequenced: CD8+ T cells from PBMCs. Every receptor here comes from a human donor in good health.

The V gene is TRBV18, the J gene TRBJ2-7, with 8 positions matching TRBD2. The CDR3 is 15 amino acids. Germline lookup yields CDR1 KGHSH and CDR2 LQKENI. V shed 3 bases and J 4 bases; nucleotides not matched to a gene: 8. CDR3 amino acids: CASSPGGGPRYEQYF. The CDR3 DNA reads TGTGCCAGCTCACCCGGGGGGGGCCCGCGATACGAGCAGTACTTC.

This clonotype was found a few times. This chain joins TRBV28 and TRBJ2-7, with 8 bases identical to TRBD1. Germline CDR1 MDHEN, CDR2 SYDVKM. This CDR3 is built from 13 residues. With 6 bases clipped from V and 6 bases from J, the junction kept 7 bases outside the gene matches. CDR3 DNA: TGTGCCAGCAGCCCCAGGGGGCTTGGCGAGCAGTACGTC. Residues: CASSPRGLGEQYV.

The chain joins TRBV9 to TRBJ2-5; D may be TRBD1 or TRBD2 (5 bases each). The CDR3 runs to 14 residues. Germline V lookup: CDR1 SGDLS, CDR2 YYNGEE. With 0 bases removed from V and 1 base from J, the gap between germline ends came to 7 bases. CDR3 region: CASSVGGGQETQYF. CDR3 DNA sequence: TGTGCCAGCAGCGTAGGTGGGGGCCAAGAGACCCAGTACTTC.

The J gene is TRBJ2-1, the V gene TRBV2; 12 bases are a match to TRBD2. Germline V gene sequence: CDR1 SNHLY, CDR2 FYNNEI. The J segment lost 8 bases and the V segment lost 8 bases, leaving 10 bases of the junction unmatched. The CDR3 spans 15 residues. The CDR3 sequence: CASLRTSGTGDEQFF. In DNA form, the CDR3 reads TGTGCCAGCCTAAGGACTAGCGGGACAGGGGATGAGCAGTTCTTC.

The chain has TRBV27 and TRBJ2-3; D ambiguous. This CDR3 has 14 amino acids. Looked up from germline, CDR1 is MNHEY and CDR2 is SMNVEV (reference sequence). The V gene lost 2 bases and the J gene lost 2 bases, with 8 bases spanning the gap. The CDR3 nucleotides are TGTGCCAGCAGTTTAAGCACAAACACAGATACGCAGTATTTT. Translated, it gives CASSLSTNTDTQYF.

The CDR3 nucleotides are TGTGCCAGCAGTTTCTCTAGCGGGAGGACTCAAGAGACCCAGTACTTC. It specifies CASSFSSGRTQETQYF. This sequence joins TRBV28 and TRBJ2-5; TRBD2 agrees at 11 bases. CDR1 and CDR2 (germline): MDHEN, SYDVKM. The CDR3 is 16 amino acids. J gave up 2 bases and V 3 bases, and 5 bases lay outside the gene matches.

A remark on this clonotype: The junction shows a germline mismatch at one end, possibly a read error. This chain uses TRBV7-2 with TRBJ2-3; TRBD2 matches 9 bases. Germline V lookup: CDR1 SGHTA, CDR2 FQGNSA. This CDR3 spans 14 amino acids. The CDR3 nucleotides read TGTGCCAGCAGCTTAGAGGCGGGGACTAGCACGAAGATGTTT. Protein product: CASSLEAGTSTKMF.

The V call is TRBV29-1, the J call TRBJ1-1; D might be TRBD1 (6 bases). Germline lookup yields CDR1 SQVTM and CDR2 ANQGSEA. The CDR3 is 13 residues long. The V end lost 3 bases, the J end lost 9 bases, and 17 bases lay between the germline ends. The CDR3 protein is CSVDTPDRRKAFF. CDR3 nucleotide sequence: TGCAGCGTTGACACCCCAGACAGGAGAAAAGCTTTCTTT.

CDR3 in amino acids: CSARDVSSSTDTQYF. CDR3 in DNA: TGCAGTGCTAGAGATGTAAGCTCTAGCACAGATACGCAGTATTTT. The chain carries TRBV20-1 and TRBJ2-3, with no clear D. The CDR3 consists of 15 residues. Per germline, CDR1 DFQATT and CDR2 SNEGSKA (reference sequence). Trimming shortened V by 0 bases and J by 0 bases, and 10 bases separated the two germline ends.

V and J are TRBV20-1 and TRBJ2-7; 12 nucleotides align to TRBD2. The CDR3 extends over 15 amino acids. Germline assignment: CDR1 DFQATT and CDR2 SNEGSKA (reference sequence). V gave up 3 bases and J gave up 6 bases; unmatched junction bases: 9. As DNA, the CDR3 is TGCAGTGCTAGGGAGACTAGCGGGAGCCTCGGCGAGCAGTACGTC. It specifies CSARETSGSLGEQYV.

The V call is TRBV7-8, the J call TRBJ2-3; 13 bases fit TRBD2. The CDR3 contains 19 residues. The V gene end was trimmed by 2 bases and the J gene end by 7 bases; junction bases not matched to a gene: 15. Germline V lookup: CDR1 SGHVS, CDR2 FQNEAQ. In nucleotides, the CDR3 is TGTGCCAGCAGCTTAATAGTTCCCGGACTAGCGGGAGTTGAGTATACGCAGTATTTT. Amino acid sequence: CASSLIVPGLAGVEYTQYF.

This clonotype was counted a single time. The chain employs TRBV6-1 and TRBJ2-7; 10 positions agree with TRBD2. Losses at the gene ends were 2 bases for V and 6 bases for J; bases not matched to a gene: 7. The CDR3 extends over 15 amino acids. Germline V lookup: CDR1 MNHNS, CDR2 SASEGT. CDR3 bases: TGTGCCAGCAGTGAACGGCTAGCGGGAGCAAGCGAGCAGTACGTC. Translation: CASSERLAGASEQYV.

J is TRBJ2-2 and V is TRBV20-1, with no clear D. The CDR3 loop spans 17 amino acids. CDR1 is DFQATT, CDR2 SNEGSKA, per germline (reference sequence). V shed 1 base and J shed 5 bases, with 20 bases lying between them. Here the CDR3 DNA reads TGCAGTGCTAGAGCAACATTTGAACAGATCGAAACCGGGGAGCTGTTTTTT. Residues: CSARATFEQIETGELFF.

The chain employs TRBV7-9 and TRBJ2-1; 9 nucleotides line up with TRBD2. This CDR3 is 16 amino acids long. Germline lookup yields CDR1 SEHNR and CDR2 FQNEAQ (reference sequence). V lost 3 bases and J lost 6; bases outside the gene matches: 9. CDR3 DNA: TGTGCCAGCAGCTTCCTAGCGGGGACGGATCGCAATGAGCAGTTCTTC. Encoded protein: CASSFLAGTDRNEQFF.

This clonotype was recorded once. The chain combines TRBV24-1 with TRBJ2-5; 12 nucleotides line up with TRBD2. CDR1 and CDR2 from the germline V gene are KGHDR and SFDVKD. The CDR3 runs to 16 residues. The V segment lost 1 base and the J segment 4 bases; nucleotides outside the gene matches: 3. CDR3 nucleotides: TGTGCCACCAGTGATTTAGCGGGACTAGCGGGAGAGACCCAGTACTTC. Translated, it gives CATSDLAGLAGETQYF.

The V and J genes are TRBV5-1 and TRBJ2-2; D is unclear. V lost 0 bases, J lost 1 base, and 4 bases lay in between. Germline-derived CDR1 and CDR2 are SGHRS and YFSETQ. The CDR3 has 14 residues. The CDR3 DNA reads TGCGCCAGCAGCTTGGGCGAGAACACCGGGGAGCTGTTTTTT. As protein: CASSLGENTGELFF.

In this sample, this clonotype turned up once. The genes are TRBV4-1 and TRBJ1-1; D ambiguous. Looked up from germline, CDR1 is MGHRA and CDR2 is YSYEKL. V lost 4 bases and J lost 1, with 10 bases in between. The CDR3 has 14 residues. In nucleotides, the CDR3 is TGCGCCAGCAGCCGAGGGCCCGGGAACACTGAAGCTTTCTTT. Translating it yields CASSRGPGNTEAFF.

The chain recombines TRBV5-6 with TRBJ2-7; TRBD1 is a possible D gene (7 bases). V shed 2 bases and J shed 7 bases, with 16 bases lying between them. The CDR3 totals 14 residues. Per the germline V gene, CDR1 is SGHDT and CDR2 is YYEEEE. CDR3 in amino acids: CASSFWRGLEEQYV. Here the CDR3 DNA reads TGTGCCAGCAGCTTTTGGAGGGGGCTGGAGGAGCAGTACGTC.

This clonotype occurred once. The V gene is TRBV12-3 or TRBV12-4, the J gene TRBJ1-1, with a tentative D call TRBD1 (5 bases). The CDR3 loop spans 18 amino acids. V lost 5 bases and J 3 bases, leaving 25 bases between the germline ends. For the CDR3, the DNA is TGTGCCAGCAGTCGTACGATCCACTCTGACAGTTCCTACACTGAAGCTTTCTTT. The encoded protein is CASSRTIHSDSSYTEAFF.

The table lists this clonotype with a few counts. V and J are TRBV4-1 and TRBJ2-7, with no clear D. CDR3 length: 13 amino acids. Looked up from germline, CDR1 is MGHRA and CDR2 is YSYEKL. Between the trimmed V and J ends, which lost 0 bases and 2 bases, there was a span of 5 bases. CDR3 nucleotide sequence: TGCGCCAGCAGCCAAGATTTGGCCTACGAGCAGTACTTC. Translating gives CASSQDLAYEQYF.